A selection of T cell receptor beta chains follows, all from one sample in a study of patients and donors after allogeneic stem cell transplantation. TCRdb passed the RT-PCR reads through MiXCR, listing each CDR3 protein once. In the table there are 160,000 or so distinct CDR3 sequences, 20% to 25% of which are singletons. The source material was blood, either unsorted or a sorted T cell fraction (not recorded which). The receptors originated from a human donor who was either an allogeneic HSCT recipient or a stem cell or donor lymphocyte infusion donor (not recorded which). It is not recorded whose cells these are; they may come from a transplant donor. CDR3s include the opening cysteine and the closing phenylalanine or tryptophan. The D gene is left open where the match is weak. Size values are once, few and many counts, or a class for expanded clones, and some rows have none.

CDR3: CATLTGVGSGNTIYF
DNA: TGTGCCACCTTGACAGGGGTCGGCTCTGGAAACACCATATATTTT
size: many
V: TRBV6-5
J: TRBJ1-3
length: 15
D: TRBD1

CDR3: CACDLRELNTEAFF
DNA: TGTGCCTGCGACCTCAGGGAACTGAACACTGAAGCTTTCTTT
size: -
V: TRBV30
J: TRBJ1-1
length: 14
D: -

CDR3: CSARDRLRDRANSPLHF
DNA: TGCAGTGCTAGAGATCGGTTACGGGACAGGGCTAATTCACCCCTCCACTTT
size: few
V: TRBV20-1
J: TRBJ1-6
length: 17
D: TRBD1

CDR3: CASSDPATNEKLFF
DNA: TGTGCCAGCAGTGATCCTGCAACTAATGAAAAACTGTTTTTT
size: few
V: TRBV25-1
J: TRBJ1-4
length: 14
D: -

CDR3: CASRLGTVTNYTF
DNA: TGTGCCAGCAGGCTTGGGACAGTCACTAACTACACCTTC
size: -
V: TRBV12-3/TRBV12-4
J: TRBJ1-2
length: 13
D: TRBD1

CDR3: CASSLDGQSTDTQYF
DNA: TGCGCCAGCAGCTTGGATGGACAGAGCACAGATACGCAGTATTTT
size: -
V: TRBV5-1
J: TRBJ2-3
length: 15
D: -

CDR3: CASSWGSPREETQYF
DNA: TGTGCCAGCAGCTGGGGATCCCCCAGGGAAGAGACCCAGTACTTC
size: few
V: TRBV11-1
J: TRBJ2-5
length: 15
D: -

CDR3: CASSQDERLMSLRTDTQYF
DNA: TGCGCCAGCAGCCAAGATGAAAGACTCATGAGTTTACGTACAGATACGCAGTATTTT
size: few
V: TRBV4-1
J: TRBJ2-3
length: 19
D: -

CDR3: CASSDPGTPLAQFF
DNA: TGCGCCAGCAGCGACCCCGGGACTCCGCTCGCGCAGTTCTTC
size: -
V: TRBV5-1
J: TRBJ2-1
length: 14
D: -

CDR3: CASSARTGPYNEQFF
DNA: TGTGCCAGCAGCGCGAGGACAGGGCCTTACAATGAGCAGTTCTTC
size: -
V: TRBV14
J: TRBJ2-1
length: 15
D: TRBD1

CDR3: CASNPNALTGETQYF
DNA: TGTGCCAGCAATCCGAATGCCCTAACGGGAGAGACCCAGTACTTC
size: -
V: TRBV11-1
J: TRBJ2-5
length: 15
D: -

CDR3: CASGNGSPNQPQHF
DNA: TGTGCCAGCGGTAATGGCAGTCCCAATCAGCCCCAGCATTTT
size: -
V: TRBV27
J: TRBJ1-5
length: 14
D: -

CDR3: CASSLDTGELFF
DNA: TGTGCCAGCAGCTTGGACACCGGGGAGCTGTTTTTT
size: many
V: TRBV11-2
J: TRBJ2-2
length: 12
D: -

CDR3: CSAREGGGIIYEQFF
DNA: TGCAGTGCTAGAGAAGGGGGGGGCATTATTTATGAGCAGTTCTTC
size: few
V: TRBV20-1
J: TRBJ2-1
length: 15
D: -

CDR3: CSARDPWGVSSTDTQYF
DNA: TGCAGTGCTAGAGATCCCTGGGGAGTATCTAGCACAGATACGCAGTATTTT
size: few
V: TRBV20-1
J: TRBJ2-3
length: 17
D: -

CDR3: CASSLAWTGRPYGYTF
DNA: TGTGCCAGCAGTTTAGCCTGGACAGGACGTCCCTATGGCTACACCTTC
size: -
V: TRBV12-3/TRBV12-4
J: TRBJ1-2
length: 16
D: TRBD1

CDR3: CSAQAWAHFGTDTQYF
DNA: TGCAGTGCTCAGGCCTGGGCCCACTTCGGCACAGATACGCAGTATTTT
size: -
V: TRBV20-1
J: TRBJ2-3
length: 16
D: -

CDR3: CAWSVFSGGAYEQYF
DNA: TGTGCCTGGAGTGTGTTCTCAGGGGGCGCGTACGAGCAGTACTTC
size: few
V: TRBV30
J: TRBJ2-7
length: 15
D: TRBD1

CDR3: CASTEDSLNYGYTF
DNA: TGCGCCAGCACCGAGGACAGCTTGAACTATGGCTACACCTTC
size: -
V: TRBV5-1
J: TRBJ1-2
length: 14
D: -

CDR3: CASSGRLGEAFF
DNA: TGTGCCAGCAGTGGGAGATTAGGTGAAGCTTTCTTT
size: -
V: TRBV2
J: TRBJ1-1
length: 12
D: -

CDR3: CASSFTAETRLYNEQFF
DNA: TGTGCCAGCAGTTTTACAGCGGAGACGAGACTCTACAATGAGCAGTTCTTC
size: -
V: TRBV27
J: TRBJ2-1
length: 17
D: -

CDR3: CASSLDYANTEAFF
DNA: TGCGCCAGCAGCTTGGATTATGCGAACACTGAAGCTTTCTTT
size: few
V: TRBV5-1
J: TRBJ1-1
length: 14
D: -

CDR3: CASSQNGHASYEQYF
DNA: TGTGCCAGCAGCCAGAACGGACATGCTTCCTACGAGCAGTACTTC
size: few
V: TRBV3-1
J: TRBJ2-7
length: 15
D: -

CDR3: CATSDALSGPSTDTQYF
DNA: TGTGCCACCAGTGATGCCCTTAGCGGGCCTAGCACAGATACGCAGTATTTT
size: few
V: TRBV24-1
J: TRBJ2-3
length: 17
D: TRBD2

CDR3: CASSASRDTPEAFF
DNA: TGCGCCAGCAGCGCATCCCGGGACACCCCTGAAGCTTTCTTT
size: few
V: TRBV5-1
J: TRBJ1-1
length: 14
D: -

CDR3: CASSLVSTGGYEQYF
DNA: TGCGCCAGCAGCTTGGTCTCGACAGGGGGCTACGAGCAGTACTTC
size: -
V: TRBV5-1
J: TRBJ2-7
length: 15
D: TRBD1

CDR3: CSVPGGHQYEQYF
DNA: TGCAGCGTCCCAGGGGGCCACCAGTACGAGCAGTACTTC
size: -
V: TRBV29-1
J: TRBJ2-7
length: 13
D: TRBD1

CDR3: CATRGDSSSYEQYF
DNA: TGTGCCACCAGGGGAGACAGTAGCTCCTACGAGCAGTACTTC
size: few
V: TRBV15
J: TRBJ2-7
length: 14
D: -

CDR3: CASSATRVTADTQYF
DNA: TGTGCCAGCAGCGCGACCAGGGTTACAGCGGATACGCAGTATTTT
size: -
V: TRBV9
J: TRBJ2-3
length: 15
D: -

CDR3: CASSDYNFGTEAFF
DNA: TGTGCCAGCAGTGATTACAACTTCGGCACTGAAGCTTTCTTT
size: many
V: TRBV2
J: TRBJ1-1
length: 14
D: -

CDR3: CASSPWGSGGTDTQYF
DNA: TGTGCCAGCAGTCCTTGGGGGAGCGGGGGCACAGATACGCAGTATTTT
size: -
V: TRBV27
J: TRBJ2-3
length: 16
D: TRBD2

CDR3: CASSLPAGSGYEQYF
DNA: TGTGCCAGCAGTTTACCTGCAGGGAGTGGATACGAGCAGTACTTC
size: once
V: TRBV27
J: TRBJ2-7
length: 15
D: -

CDR3: CASRGAGRGELFF
DNA: TGTGCCAGCAGAGGGGCAGGCCGCGGGGAGCTGTTTTTT
size: -
V: TRBV7-8
J: TRBJ2-2
length: 13
D: -

CDR3: CSARPITSDEQYF
DNA: TGCAGTGCTAGACCAATCACTAGCGACGAGCAGTACTTC
size: -
V: TRBV20-1
J: TRBJ2-7
length: 13
D: TRBD2

CDR3: CSARRTGVYNEQFF
DNA: TGCAGTGCTAGAAGGACAGGGGTGTACAATGAGCAGTTCTTC
size: -
V: TRBV20-1
J: TRBJ2-1
length: 14
D: TRBD1